Listed here are 16 T cell receptor beta chains from one sample, sequenced in a study of cytomegalovirus exposure and HLA in healthy donors. Here immunoSEQ multiplex PCR was the method, and the copy in TCRdb shows in-frame clones only, minus some. The top ten clones hold 0.3% to 0.4% of a sample with 250,000 to 300,000 clones, 90% of them seen once. Sequenced: PBMCs. These receptors came from a woman aged 18-29 years in good health and CMV-seronegative.

The chain is built from TRBV28 and TRBJ1-5; D is possibly TRBD1 (5 bases). V lost 3 bases, J lost 5 bases, and 17 bases lay in between. The CDR3 extends over 16 amino acids. Germline-derived CDR1 and CDR2 are MDHEN and SYDVKM. The CDR3 DNA is TGTGCCAGCAGTTTTGGGGTCAGGGTGGGCGATCAGCCCCAGCATTTT. It codes for CASSFGVRVGDQPQHF. Full variable domain (missing parts from reference TRBV28 and TRBJ1-5): DVKVTQSSRYLVKRTGEKVFLECVQDMDHENMFWYRQDPGLGLRLIYFSYDVKMKEKGDIPEGYSVSREKKERFSLILESASTNQTSMYLCASSFGVRVGDQPQHFGDGTRLSIL.

The genes are TRBV6-4 and TRBJ2-2; D is possibly TRBD2 (5 bases). V was clipped by 0 bases and J by 3 bases, with 11 bases between them. CDR1 is MRHNA, CDR2 SNTAGT, per germline. The CDR3 length is 16 residues. CDR3 in amino acids: CASSDSMGSDTGELFF. CDR3 bases: TGTGCCAGCAGTGACTCGATGGGGAGCGACACCGGGGAGCTGTTTTTT.

The rearrangement uses TRBV30 and TRBJ2-7; 12 bases line up with TRBD1. The CDR3 sequence is 14 residues long. The trim removed 1 base at V and 5 bases at J, leaving 3 bases unmatched. Germline lookup yields CDR1 GTSNPN and CDR2 SVGIG (reference sequence). The CDR3 DNA reads as TGTGCCTGGAGTGCCGGGACAGGGGGCGACGAGCAGTACTTC. The encoded protein is CAWSAGTGGDEQYF. Full variable domain (rest looked up from reference TRBV30 and TRBJ2-7): SQTIHQWPATLVQPVGSPLSLECTVEGTSNPNLYWYRQAAGRGLQLLFYSVGIGQISSEVPQNLSASRPQDRQFILSSKKLLLSDSGFYLCAWSAGTGGDEQYFGPGTRLTVT.

The chain has TRBV7-2 and TRBJ1-2; D gene uncertain. This CDR3 comprises 14 residues. Germline V gene lookup returns CDR1 SGHTA and CDR2 FQGNSA. Trimming removed 4 bases from V and 4 bases from J, with 13 bases in between. CDR3 in DNA: TGTGCCAGCAGCTCCGGAGTGGCAGTCTATGGCTACACCTTC. Its translation: CASSSGVAVYGYTF.

This chain connects TRBV28 to TRBJ2-7, with 7 positions matching TRBD2. The CDR3 totals 15 residues. Germline V lookup: CDR1 MDHEN, CDR2 SYDVKM. After removal of 4 bases from V and 4 bases from J, the junction contained 10 bases not matched to a gene. The CDR3 loop is CASSSGGVRRYEQYV. For the CDR3, the DNA is TGTGCCAGCAGTTCGGGGGGTGTCCGTCGTTACGAGCAGTACGTC.

This clone has a single count. The rearrangement joins TRBV28 to TRBJ1-1, with D tentatively TRBD1 (5 bases). There are 16 residues in the CDR3. Trimming pared 6 bases from V and 0 bases from J, leaving 17 bases between. The germline V gene has CDR1 MDHEN and CDR2 SYDVKM. Here the CDR3 reads CASRAGLVVMNTEAFF. The DNA of the CDR3 is TGTGCCAGCAGGGCAGGGCTGGTGGTCATGAACACTGAAGCTTTCTTT.

CDR3 residues: CASRYSAAKNIQYF. The CDR3, as DNA: TGTGCCAGCCGATACTCTGCGGCCAAAAACATTCAGTACTTC. The chain has TRBV27 and TRBJ2-4; D is unclear. The CDR3 extends over 14 amino acids. CDR1 and CDR2 (germline): MNHEY, SMNVEV (reference sequence). The V gene lost 8 bases and the J gene lost 1 base, with 12 bases spanning the gap.

This clone was recorded once. The chain joins TRBV6-6 to TRBJ2-3, with D possibly TRBD1 on 5 matching bases. Germline assignment: CDR1 MNHNY and CDR2 SVGAGI (reference sequence). The CDR3 spans 13 residues. V was shortened by 5 bases and J by 3 bases, with 9 bases between the two germline ends. This chain's CDR3 is CASSDQGTDTQYF. The CDR3, as DNA: TGTGCCAGCAGTGACCAGGGAACAGATACGCAGTATTTT.

This clone turned up a few times. V is TRBV5-1 and J is TRBJ1-4; tentatively, D is TRBD1 (5 bases). From germline, CDR1 is SGHRS and CDR2 YFSETQ. Trimming stripped 4 bases from V and 3 bases from J, with 22 bases between. The CDR3 has 18 residues. CDR3: CASSRFVVRVESNEKLFF. CDR3 DNA: TGCGCCAGCAGCCGGTTCGTCGTCAGGGTGGAATCTAATGAAAAACTGTTTTTT.

J is TRBJ2-7 and V is TRBV4-1, with 8 positions matching TRBD1. Looked up from germline, CDR1 is MGHRA and CDR2 is YSYEKL. V dropped 1 base and J dropped 1; count of bases not matched to a gene: 3. The CDR3 spans 15 residues. CDR3 bases: TGCGCCAGCAGCCAAGTGCAGGGGGCTTCCTACGAGCAGTACTTC. Its translation: CASSQVQGASYEQYF.

The rearrangement uses TRBV2 and TRBJ1-2; D unresolved. The CDR3 sequence is 14 residues long. V lost 1 base, J lost 4 bases, and 10 bases lay in between. Looked up from germline, CDR1 is SNHLY and CDR2 is FYNNEI. CDR3 protein: CASSEDRLIYGYTF. CDR3 nucleotide sequence: TGTGCCAGCAGTGAAGACAGACTAATCTATGGCTACACCTTC.

Only a few counts were recorded for this clone. This chain uses TRBV5-1 with TRBJ2-3, with D possibly matching TRBD2 (6 bases). Trimming pared 0 bases from V and 10 bases from J, leaving 9 bases between. The CDR3 spans 12 residues. Germline V CDR1 and CDR2: SGHRS, YFSETQ. CDR3 residues: CASSLVAGSQYF. In DNA, the CDR3 is TGCGCCAGCAGCTTGGTTGCGGGGTCGCAGTATTTT. The entire variable domain, with the rest obtained from reference TRBV5-1 and TRBJ2-3, is as follows: KAGVTQTPRYLIKTRGQQVTLSCSPISGHRSVSWYQQTPGQGLQFLFEYFSETQRNKGNFPGRFSGRQFSNSRSEMNVSTLELGDSALYLCASSLVAGSQYFGPGTRLTVL.

This chain connects TRBV13 to TRBJ1-1, with 7 bases identical to TRBD1. V shed 5 bases and J 5 bases; nucleotides not matched to a gene: 8. Germline lookup yields CDR1 PRHDT and CDR2 FYEKMQ (reference sequence). CDR3 size: 14 residues. The CDR3 loop reads CASSPAGGRTEAFF. CDR3 DNA: TGTGCCAGCAGCCCAGCAGGGGGAAGGACTGAAGCTTTCTTT.

The chain carries TRBV7-8 and TRBJ1-2; 10 bases are shared with TRBD1. The CDR3 has 16 amino acids. Germline V gene data show CDR1 as SGHVS and CDR2 as FQNEAQ. With 1 base clipped from V and 7 bases from J, the junction kept 9 bases outside the gene matches. The CDR3 DNA reads TGTGCCAGCAGCTTAGTACGTGACAGGGGGCAGTCTGGCTACACCTTC. Translated: CASSLVRDRGQSGYTF. The complete variable domain, with remaining parts taken from reference TRBV7-8 and TRBJ1-2, reads GAGVSQSPRYKVAKRGQDVALRCDPISGHVSLFWYQQALGQGPEFLTYFQNEAQLDKSGLPSDRFFAERPEGSVSTLKIQRTQQEDSAVYLCASSLVRDRGQSGYTFGSGTRLTVV.

The sample holds one count of this clone. The rearrangement links TRBV5-4 to TRBJ2-7; D is possibly TRBD1 (6 bases). Germline CDR1 and CDR2: SGHNT and YYREEE (reference sequence). The CDR3 loop spans 17 amino acids. V was cut by 3 bases and J by 0 bases, with 19 bases left in between. This CDR3 is CASSSGTSAPDSYEQYF. DNA of the CDR3: TGTGCCAGCAGCTCAGGGACATCAGCTCCCGACTCCTACGAGCAGTACTTC.

The rearrangement uses TRBV9 and TRBJ1-6; 9 positions match TRBD1. The CDR3 spans 13 residues. Germline trimming cut 6 bases from V and 10 bases from J; bases unmatched to any gene: 5. Germline loops: CDR1 SGDLS, CDR2 YYNGEE. CDR3 nucleotides: TGTGCCAGCACCCGGGACAGGGACTCACCCCTCCACTTT. It yields the protein CASTRDRDSPLHF.